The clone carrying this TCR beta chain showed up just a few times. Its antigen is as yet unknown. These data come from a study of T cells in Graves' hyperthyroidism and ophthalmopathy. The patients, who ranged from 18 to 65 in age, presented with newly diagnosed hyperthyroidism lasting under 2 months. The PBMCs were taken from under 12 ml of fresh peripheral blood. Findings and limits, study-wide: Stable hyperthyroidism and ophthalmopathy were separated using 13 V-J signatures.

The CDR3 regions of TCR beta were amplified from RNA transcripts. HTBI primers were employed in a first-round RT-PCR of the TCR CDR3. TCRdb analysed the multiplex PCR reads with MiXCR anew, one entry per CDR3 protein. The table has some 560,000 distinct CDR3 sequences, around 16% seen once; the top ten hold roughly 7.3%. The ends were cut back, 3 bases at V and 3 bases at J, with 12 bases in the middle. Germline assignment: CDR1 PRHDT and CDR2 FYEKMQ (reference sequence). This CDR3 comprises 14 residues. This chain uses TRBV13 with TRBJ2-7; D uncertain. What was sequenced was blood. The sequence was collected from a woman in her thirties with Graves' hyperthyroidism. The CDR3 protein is CASSFGPFDYEQYF. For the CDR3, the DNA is TGTGCCAGCAGCTTTGGCCCTTTCGACTACGAGCAGTACTTC.